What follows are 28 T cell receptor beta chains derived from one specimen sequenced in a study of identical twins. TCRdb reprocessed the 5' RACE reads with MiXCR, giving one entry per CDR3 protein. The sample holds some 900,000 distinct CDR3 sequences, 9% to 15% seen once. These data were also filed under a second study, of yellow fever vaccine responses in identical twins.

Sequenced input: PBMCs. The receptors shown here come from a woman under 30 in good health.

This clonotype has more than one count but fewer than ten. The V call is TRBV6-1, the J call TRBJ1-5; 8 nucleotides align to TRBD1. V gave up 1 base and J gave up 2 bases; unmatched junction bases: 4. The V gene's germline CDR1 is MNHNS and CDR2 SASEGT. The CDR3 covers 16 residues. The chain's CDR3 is CASSEGQGFGNQPQHF. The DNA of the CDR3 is TGTGCCAGCAGTGAAGGACAGGGGTTCGGCAATCAGCCCCAGCATTTT.

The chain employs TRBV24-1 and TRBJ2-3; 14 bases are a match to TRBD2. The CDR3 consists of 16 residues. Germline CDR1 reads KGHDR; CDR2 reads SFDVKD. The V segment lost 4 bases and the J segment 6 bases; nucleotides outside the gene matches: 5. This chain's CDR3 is CATSDPGLAGEDTQYF. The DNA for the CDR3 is TGTGCCACCAGTGACCCGGGACTAGCGGGAGAGGATACGCAGTATTTT.

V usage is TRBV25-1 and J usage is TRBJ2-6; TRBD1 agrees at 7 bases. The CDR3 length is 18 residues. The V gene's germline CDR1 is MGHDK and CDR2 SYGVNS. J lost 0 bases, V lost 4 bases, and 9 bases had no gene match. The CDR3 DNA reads TGTGCCAGCAGTGGAGTAACGGGACAGAGCTCTGGGGCCAACGTCCTGACTTTC. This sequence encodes CASSGVTGQSSGANVLTF.

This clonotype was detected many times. The CDR3 DNA reads TGTGCCAGCAGCGTAGTTGGAACAGATACGCAGTATTTT. Translation gives CASSVVGTDTQYF. The V and J genes are TRBV9 and TRBJ2-3; D gene ambiguous. Germline values: CDR1 SGDLS, CDR2 YYNGEE. Trimming took off 0 bases at V and 3 bases at J, with 5 bases between the two ends. This CDR3 is 13 amino acids long.

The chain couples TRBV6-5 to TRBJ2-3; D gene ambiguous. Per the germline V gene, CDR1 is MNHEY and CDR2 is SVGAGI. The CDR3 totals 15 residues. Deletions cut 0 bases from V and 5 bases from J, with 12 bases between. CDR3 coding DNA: TGTGCCAGCAGTTACTCCCGGCACGGTGGAGATACGCAGTATTTT. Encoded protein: CASSYSRHGGDTQYF.

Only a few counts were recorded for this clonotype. CDR3 bases: TGTGCCAGCAGCCAGGCTAGGGACACCGGGGAGCTGTTTTTT. This encodes CASSQARDTGELFF. The V call is TRBV6-2 or TRBV6-3, the J call TRBJ2-2; no reliable D call. Germline values: CDR1 MNHEY, CDR2 SVGEGT. There are 14 residues in the CDR3. Trimming cost V 6 bases and J 3 bases, with 11 bases left between them.

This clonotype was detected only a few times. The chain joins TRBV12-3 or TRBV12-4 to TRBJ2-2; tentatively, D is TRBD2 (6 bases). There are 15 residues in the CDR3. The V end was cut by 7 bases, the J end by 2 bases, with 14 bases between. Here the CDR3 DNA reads TGTGCCAGCACCGAGGGACTCCCTAACACCGGGGAGCTGTTTTTT. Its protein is CASTEGLPNTGELFF.

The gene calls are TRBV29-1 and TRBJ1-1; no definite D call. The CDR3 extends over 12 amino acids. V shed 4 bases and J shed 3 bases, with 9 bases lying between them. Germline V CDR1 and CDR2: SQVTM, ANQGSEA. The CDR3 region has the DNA TGCAGCGTTGGGAGGTCTCACACTGAAGCTTTCTTT. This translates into CSVGRSHTEAFF.

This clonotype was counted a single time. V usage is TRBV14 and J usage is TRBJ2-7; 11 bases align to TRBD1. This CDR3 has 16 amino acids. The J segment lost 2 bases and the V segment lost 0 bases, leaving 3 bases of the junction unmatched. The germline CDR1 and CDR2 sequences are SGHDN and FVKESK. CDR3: CASSQEGQGVTYEQYV. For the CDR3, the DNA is TGTGCCAGCAGCCAAGAGGGACAGGGGGTTACCTACGAGCAGTACGTC.

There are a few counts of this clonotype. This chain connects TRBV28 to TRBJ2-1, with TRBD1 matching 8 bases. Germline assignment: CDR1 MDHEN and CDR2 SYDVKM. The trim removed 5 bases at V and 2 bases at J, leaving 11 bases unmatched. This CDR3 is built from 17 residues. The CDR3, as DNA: TGTGCCAGCAGTCCTGGAGGGGGACAGGTGGCCTACAATGAGCAGTTCTTC. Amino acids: CASSPGGGQVAYNEQFF.

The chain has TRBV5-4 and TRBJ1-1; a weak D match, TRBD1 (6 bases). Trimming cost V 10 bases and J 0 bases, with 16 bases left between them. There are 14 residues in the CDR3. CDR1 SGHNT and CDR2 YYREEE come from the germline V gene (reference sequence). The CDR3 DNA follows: TGTGCCGGACACTCGACAGGCATGAACACTGAAGCTTTCTTT. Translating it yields CAGHSTGMNTEAFF. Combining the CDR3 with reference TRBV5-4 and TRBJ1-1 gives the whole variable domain ETGVTQSPTHLIKTRGQQVTLRCSSQSGHNTVSWYQQALGQGPQFIFQYYREEENGRGNFPPRFSGLQFPNYSSELNVNALELDDSALYLCAGHSTGMNTEAFFGQGTRLTVV.

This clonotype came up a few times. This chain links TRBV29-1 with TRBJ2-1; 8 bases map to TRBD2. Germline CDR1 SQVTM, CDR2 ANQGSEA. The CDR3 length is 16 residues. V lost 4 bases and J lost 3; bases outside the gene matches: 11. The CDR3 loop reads CSVAGGGRGDYNEQFF. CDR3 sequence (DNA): TGCAGCGTTGCAGGAGGGGGGCGGGGGGACTACAATGAGCAGTTCTTC.

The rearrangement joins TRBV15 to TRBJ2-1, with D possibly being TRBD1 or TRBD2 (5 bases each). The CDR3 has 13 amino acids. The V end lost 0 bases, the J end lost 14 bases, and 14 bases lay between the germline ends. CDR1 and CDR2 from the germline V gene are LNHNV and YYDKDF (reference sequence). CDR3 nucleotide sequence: TGTGCCACCAGCAGAGATCTCGGACTCAGGGAGTTCTTC. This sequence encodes CATSRDLGLREFF.

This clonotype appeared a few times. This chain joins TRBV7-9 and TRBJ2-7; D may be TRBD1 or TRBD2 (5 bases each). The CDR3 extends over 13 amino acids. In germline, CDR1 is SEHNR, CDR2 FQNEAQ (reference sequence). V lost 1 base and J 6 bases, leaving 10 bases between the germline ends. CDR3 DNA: TGTGCCAGCAGCTTAGGGGGGTATGGCGAGCAGTACGTC. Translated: CASSLGGYGEQYV.

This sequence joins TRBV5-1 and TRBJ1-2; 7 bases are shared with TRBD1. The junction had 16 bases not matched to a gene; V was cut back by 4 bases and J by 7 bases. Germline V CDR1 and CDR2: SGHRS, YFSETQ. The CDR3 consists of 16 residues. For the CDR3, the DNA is TGCGCCAGCAGCCCTTCCACTGACAGGGTGGTTCGTGGCTACACCTTC. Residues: CASSPSTDRVVRGYTF.

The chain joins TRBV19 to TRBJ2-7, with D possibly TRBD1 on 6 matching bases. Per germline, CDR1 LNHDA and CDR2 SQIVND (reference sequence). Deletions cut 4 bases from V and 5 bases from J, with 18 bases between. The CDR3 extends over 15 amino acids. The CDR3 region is CASSTNSPGQHEQYF. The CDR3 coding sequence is TGTGCCAGTAGTACGAACTCCCCGGGACAACACGAGCAGTACTTC.

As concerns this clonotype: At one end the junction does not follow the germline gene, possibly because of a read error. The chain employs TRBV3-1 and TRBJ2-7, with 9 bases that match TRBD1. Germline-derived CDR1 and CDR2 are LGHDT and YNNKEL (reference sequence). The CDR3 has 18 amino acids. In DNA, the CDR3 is TGTGCCTGCAGCCAAAATCTTGCCGGGACAGGGTTTCACTACGAGCAGTACTTC. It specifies CACSQNLAGTGFHYEQYF.

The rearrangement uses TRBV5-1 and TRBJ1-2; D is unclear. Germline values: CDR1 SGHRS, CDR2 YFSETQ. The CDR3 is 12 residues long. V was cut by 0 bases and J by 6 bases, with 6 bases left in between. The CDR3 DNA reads TGCGCCAGCAGCTTGGAATTTGATGGCTACACCTTC. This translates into CASSLEFDGYTF.

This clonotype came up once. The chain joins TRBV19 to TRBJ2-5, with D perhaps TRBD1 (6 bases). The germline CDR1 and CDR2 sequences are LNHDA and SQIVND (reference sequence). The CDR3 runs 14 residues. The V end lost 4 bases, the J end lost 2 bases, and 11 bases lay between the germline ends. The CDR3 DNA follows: TGTGCCAGTAGTAACCTGGACAGTCAAGAGACCCAGTACTTC. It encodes CASSNLDSQETQYF.

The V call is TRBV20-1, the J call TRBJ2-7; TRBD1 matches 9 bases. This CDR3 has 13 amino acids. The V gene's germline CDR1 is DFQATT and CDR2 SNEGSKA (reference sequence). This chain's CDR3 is CSARAGTGYEQYV. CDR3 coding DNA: TGCAGTGCAAGAGCCGGGACAGGGTACGAGCAGTACGTC.

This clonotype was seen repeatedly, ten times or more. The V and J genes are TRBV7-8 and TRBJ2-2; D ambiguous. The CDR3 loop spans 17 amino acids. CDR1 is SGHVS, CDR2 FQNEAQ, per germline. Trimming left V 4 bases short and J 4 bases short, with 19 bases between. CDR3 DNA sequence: TGTGCCAGCAGCTCTATCCCCCGGACCCTAATCACCGGGGAGCTGTTTTTT. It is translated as CASSSIPRTLITGELFF.

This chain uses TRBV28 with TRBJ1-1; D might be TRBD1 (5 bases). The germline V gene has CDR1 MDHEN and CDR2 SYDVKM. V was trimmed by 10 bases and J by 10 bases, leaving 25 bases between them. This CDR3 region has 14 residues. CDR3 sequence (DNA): TGTGCCACCGCGCAGAAAGGGACTGGTGGGCGAGCTTTCTTT. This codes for CATAQKGTGGRAFF. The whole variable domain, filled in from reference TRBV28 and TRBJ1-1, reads DVKVTQSSRYLVKRTGEKVFLECVQDMDHENMFWYRQDPGLGLRLIYFSYDVKMKEKGDIPEGYSVSREKKERFSLILESASTNQTSMYLCATAQKGTGGRAFFGQGTRLTVV.

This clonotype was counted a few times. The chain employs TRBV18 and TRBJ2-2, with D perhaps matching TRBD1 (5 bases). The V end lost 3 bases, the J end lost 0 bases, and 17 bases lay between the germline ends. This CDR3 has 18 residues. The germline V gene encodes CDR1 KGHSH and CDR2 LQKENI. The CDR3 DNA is TGTGCCAGCTCACCCCCGATTGGGGCATACGCGAACACCGGGGAGCTGTTTTTT. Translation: CASSPPIGAYANTGELFF.

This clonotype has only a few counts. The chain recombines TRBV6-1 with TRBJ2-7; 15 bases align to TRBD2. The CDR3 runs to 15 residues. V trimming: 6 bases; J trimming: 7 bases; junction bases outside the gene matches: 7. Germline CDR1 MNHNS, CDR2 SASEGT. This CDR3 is CASRVGLAGGYEQYF. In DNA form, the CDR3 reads TGTGCCAGCAGGGTGGGACTAGCGGGAGGTTATGAGCAGTACTTC.

The CDR3 sequence: CSVRVSGANVLTF. As DNA, the CDR3 is TGCAGCGTTAGGGTCTCTGGGGCCAACGTCCTGACTTTC. The chain links TRBV29-1 to TRBJ2-6; D unclear. CDR3 length equals 13 residues. CDR1 and CDR2 (germline): SQVTM, ANQGSEA. Trimming cost V 5 bases and J 0 bases, with 5 bases left between them.

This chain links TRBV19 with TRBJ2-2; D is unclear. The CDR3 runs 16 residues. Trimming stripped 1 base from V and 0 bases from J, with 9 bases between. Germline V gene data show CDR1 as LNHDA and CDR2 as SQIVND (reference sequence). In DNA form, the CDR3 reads TGTGCCAGTAGTATAGGGCAGCTCTCGAACACCGGGGAGCTGTTTTTT. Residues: CASSIGQLSNTGELFF.

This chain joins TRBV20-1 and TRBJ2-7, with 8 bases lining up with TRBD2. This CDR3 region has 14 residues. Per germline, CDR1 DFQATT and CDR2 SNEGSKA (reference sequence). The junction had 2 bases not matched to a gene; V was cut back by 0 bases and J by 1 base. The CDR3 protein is CSARDVAGSYEQYF. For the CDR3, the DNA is TGCAGTGCTAGAGATGTAGCGGGATCCTACGAGCAGTACTTC.

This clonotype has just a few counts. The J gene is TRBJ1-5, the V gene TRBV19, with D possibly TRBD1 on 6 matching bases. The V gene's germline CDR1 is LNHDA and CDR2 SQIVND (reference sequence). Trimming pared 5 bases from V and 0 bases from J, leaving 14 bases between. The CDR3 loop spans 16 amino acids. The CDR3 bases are TGTGCCAGTAGTCGCGGGACAAGTTATAGCAATCAGCCCCAGCATTTT. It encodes CASSRGTSYSNQPQHF.